This TCR beta chain came from a study of yellow fever vaccine responses in identical twins (dated by TCRdb to between 2018 and 2020). General notes on the study: In the study, vaccine-responding T cell clones were precisely tracked in identical twins.

The research as a whole found: The authors reported that the T cell response to vaccination in identical twins appeared partly convergent and partly personalized.

From the germline V gene (reference sequence), CDR1 is MNHEY and CDR2 is SMNVEV. Trimming at the junction amounts to 0 bases on V and 4 bases on J, and the germline ends lie 4 bases apart. There are 13 amino acids in the CDR3, from cysteine to phenylalanine inclusive. Only CDR3 DNA remains: 39 bases, in frame from the first base. About this clonotype itself: Its antigen remains unidentified. No base quality information exists; no much larger clone differs at one position.

Libraries were built with RT-PCR. Sequencing took place on an Illumina HiSeq 2500. TCRdb took the public reads, trimmed them with fastp at Q25, ran MiXCR for clone calling and kept in-frame beta chains. Merged by CDR3 protein, the rows form single entries marked with the most common genes and DNA. The sample has 30,000 to 35,000 distinct CDR3 sequences on record, 50% to 65% of them singletons. The biggest ten clones account for more than 4% of the sample. The starting material was T cells from blood (PBMCs), unsorted or a sorted subset (not recorded which), obtained before or after yellow fever vaccination (not recorded which). The chain couples TRBV27 to TRBJ1-5, with the D gene call left open. The sequence was obtained from a woman under 30 who received the yellow fever vaccine. Donor details come from another sample of the same person, matched by shared clones. The DNA sequence follows: TGTGCCAGCAGTTTATCATTTAATCAGCCCCAGCATTTT. This codes for CASSLSFNQPQHF.